The 16 T cell receptor beta chains in this list originate from one sample, sequenced in a study of T cells after yellow fever vaccination. Each CDR3 protein is one row after TCRdb ran MiXCR on the 5' RACE reads. The sample yields around 310,000 distinct CDR3 sequences, 3.6% seen once. The input for sequencing was PBMCs, taken on the day of the yellow fever booster vaccination. These receptors all come from a man between 18 and 29 years old who received the YFV17D yellow fever vaccine.

This clonotype turned up a few times. The V and J genes are TRBV27 and TRBJ1-1; D gene uncertain. From germline, CDR1 is MNHEY and CDR2 SMNVEV (reference sequence). V shed 1 base and J shed 1 base, with 10 bases lying between them. The CDR3 contains 15 residues. The CDR3 nucleotides are TGTGCCAGCAGTTTATTGCAGGCGTCGAACACTGAAGCTTTCTTT. It specifies CASSLLQASNTEAFF.

In this sample, this clonotype turned up many times. This chain connects TRBV10-3 to TRBJ1-1, with 12 bases aligning to TRBD1. Trimming took 4 bases from V and 3 from J; bases not matched to a gene: 9. Germline V gene lookup returns CDR1 ENHRY and CDR2 SYGVKD. This CDR3 contains 17 residues. CDR3 sequence (DNA): TGTGCCATCAGTGTTGGGACAGGGGGCTTTCTGGACACTGAAGCTTTCTTT. This encodes CAISVGTGGFLDTEAFF.

There are a few counts of this clonotype. The rearrangement links TRBV2 to TRBJ2-1; 7 bases map to TRBD2. The CDR3 length is 17 residues. Germline lookup yields CDR1 SNHLY and CDR2 FYNNEI. V lost 11 bases to trimming and J lost 8 bases; unmatched junction nucleotides: 24. DNA of the CDR3: TGTGCCGACCGGCCCGCCGGGGGGTCCTCCGGGTGGGATGAGCAGTTCTTC. Amino acid sequence: CADRPAGGSSGWDEQFF.

This clonotype has ten or more counts. V usage is TRBV4-2 and J usage is TRBJ2-1; 15 nucleotides line up with TRBD2. The germline V gene encodes CDR1 LGHNA and CDR2 YNFKEQ. Unmatched junction bases numbered 3, after V lost 0 bases and J lost 3 bases. CDR3 length: 18 amino acids. CDR3 DNA sequence: TGTGCCAGCAGCCAAGAAGGGACTAGCGGGGGGATCTACAATGAGCAGTTCTTC. It translates to CASSQEGTSGGIYNEQFF.

The chain links TRBV24-1 to TRBJ2-3, with 16 positions matching TRBD2. Trimming took 9 bases from V and 2 from J; bases not matched to a gene: 1. Germline V gives CDR1 KGHDR, CDR2 SFDVKD. The CDR3 loop spans 15 amino acids. CDR3 amino acids: CATGTSGGATDTQYF. CDR3 DNA sequence: TGTGCCACCGGGACTAGCGGGGGGGCCACAGATACGCAGTATTTT.

This clonotype was seen a few times. The chain couples TRBV12-3 or TRBV12-4 to TRBJ2-2; 10 bases are shared with TRBD2. This CDR3 is 16 amino acids long. V gave up 7 bases and J gave up 4 bases; unmatched junction bases: 9. As DNA, the CDR3 is TGTGCCAGCATCCTGCAAGGACTAGCGGTCACCGGGGAGCTGTTTTTT. This codes for CASILQGLAVTGELFF.

J is TRBJ2-2 and V is TRBV20-1, with a tentative D call TRBD2 (6 bases). V was clipped by 0 bases and J by 4 bases, with 12 bases between them. This CDR3 has 15 amino acids. Germline CDR1 DFQATT, CDR2 SNEGSKA (reference sequence). CDR3: CSARDPAGSTGELFF. DNA of the CDR3: TGCAGTGCTAGAGATCCTGCGGGGAGCACCGGGGAGCTGTTTTTT.

This clonotype was counted at least ten times. This sequence joins TRBV12-3 or TRBV12-4 and TRBJ2-6; no clear D. There are 17 residues in the CDR3. Trimming cost V 3 bases and J 0 bases, with 12 bases left between them. CDR3 sequence: CASSFGFPLSGANVLTF. The CDR3 DNA reads TGTGCCAGCAGTTTCGGTTTTCCTCTCTCTGGGGCCAACGTCCTGACTTTC.

This clonotype was seen ten or more times. The chain recombines TRBV25-1 with TRBJ2-7; perhaps D is TRBD1 or TRBD2 (6 bases each). The CDR3 covers 13 residues. V dropped 7 bases and J dropped 6 bases, with 16 bases sitting between them. Germline V lookup: CDR1 MGHDK, CDR2 SYGVNS. CDR3 in DNA: TGTGCCAGCATTGGGACGGGGGCCGGCGAGCAGTACTTC. Translation: CASIGTGAGEQYF.

The chain is built from TRBV20-1 and TRBJ2-5; 10 positions agree with TRBD2. Germline lookup yields CDR1 DFQATT and CDR2 SNEGSKA (reference sequence). Germline trimming cut 0 bases from V and 9 bases from J; bases unmatched to any gene: 10. The CDR3 length is 15 residues. The CDR3 DNA reads TGCAGTGCTAGAGACGAGTCTAGCGGGGGCCGGGCCCAGTACTTC. It encodes CSARDESSGGRAQYF.

In its sample, this clonotype was seen many times. V usage is TRBV5-1 and J usage is TRBJ1-1; 9 bases are shared with TRBD1. The V segment lost 1 base and the J segment 5 bases; nucleotides outside the gene matches: 3. Germline V CDR1 and CDR2: SGHRS, YFSETQ. The CDR3 runs to 14 residues. CDR3 region: CASSLLQGATEAFF. The CDR3 DNA reads TGCGCCAGCAGCTTGCTACAGGGGGCAACTGAAGCTTTCTTT.

This clonotype was detected only a few times. The V call is TRBV7-3, the J call TRBJ2-2; no definite D call. The V and J ends lost 6 bases and 5 bases respectively, with 13 bases between them. The CDR3 totals 14 residues. CDR1 is SGHTA, CDR2 FQGTGA, per germline. The CDR3: CASRARPSTGELFF. DNA of the CDR3: TGTGCCAGCAGAGCGAGACCCTCAACCGGGGAGCTGTTTTTT.

This chain connects TRBV6-2 or TRBV6-3 to TRBJ2-5; tentatively, D is TRBD1 (6 bases). CDR1 and CDR2 (germline): MNHEY, SVGEGT. This CDR3 is built from 15 residues. V lost 6 bases, J lost 2 bases, and 16 bases lay in between. The CDR3 region is CASRPPGHPQETQYF. CDR3 DNA sequence: TGTGCCAGCAGACCACCGGGACACCCTCAAGAGACCCAGTACTTC.

The V and J genes are TRBV15 and TRBJ2-3; 14 bases are shared with TRBD2. The CDR3 has 20 amino acids. Per germline, CDR1 LNHNV and CDR2 YYDKDF (reference sequence). The V gene end was trimmed by 1 base and the J gene end by 0 bases; junction bases not matched to a gene: 9. CDR3 in amino acids: CATSRGTSGGPFSSTDTQYF. Written as DNA, the CDR3 is TGTGCCACCAGCAGAGGGACTAGCGGGGGGCCATTCTCTAGCACAGATACGCAGTATTTT.

The table lists this clonotype with many counts. This sequence joins TRBV4-2 and TRBJ2-7, with D possibly matching TRBD1 (5 bases). Germline V lookup: CDR1 LGHNA, CDR2 YNFKEQ. The CDR3 sequence is 13 residues long. Trimming cost V 2 bases and J 5 bases, with 10 bases left between them. The CDR3 region has the DNA TGTGCCAGCAGCCAACAACAGGCCCACGAGCAGTACTTC. Translating it yields CASSQQQAHEQYF.

This chain connects TRBV13 to TRBJ2-7; TRBD2 matches at 12 bases. V lost 5 bases to trimming and J lost 2 bases; unmatched junction nucleotides: 4. The CDR3 runs 15 residues. CDR1 and CDR2 from the germline V gene are PRHDT and FYEKMQ (reference sequence). The CDR3 sequence: CASSPRLAGAYEQYF. The CDR3 bases are TGTGCCAGCAGCCCTAGACTAGCGGGGGCCTACGAGCAGTACTTC.